Shown below are 14 T cell receptor beta chains from a single sample sequenced in a study of shared T cell receptors in the human thymus. Data came from immunoSEQ multiplex PCR; TCRdb stores just in-frame clones and leaves some out. The data hold hundreds of thousands of clones, with around 78% observed a single time. This sample was also put to use in a study of human thymus T cells.

What was sequenced was thymocytes. These receptors all stem from a boy in the first two years of life with a congenital heart defect.

In the case of this clone: The sample contains more than one DNA sequence encoding this CDR3. CDR3: CASSQGTSGDYEQYF. The CDR3 DNA reads TGCGCCAGCAGCCAAGGGACTAGCGGGGACTACGAGCAGTACTTC. The genes are TRBV4-1 and TRBJ2-7, with 12 bases lining up with TRBD2. The ends lost 1 base at V and 3 bases at J; junction bases unmatched: 1. This CDR3 is 15 amino acids long. Germline V gene sequence: CDR1 MGHRA, CDR2 YSYEKL.

The chain links TRBV7-2 to TRBJ2-1; 13 positions agree with TRBD2. The CDR3 contains 18 residues. Germline V gives CDR1 SGHTA, CDR2 FQGNSA. With 5 bases clipped from V and 0 bases from J, the junction kept 7 bases outside the gene matches. DNA of the CDR3: TGTGCCAGCAGCCGACCGGGGACTAGCGGGATCTCCTACAATGAGCAGTTCTTC. Translating gives CASSRPGTSGISYNEQFF.

The chain couples TRBV21-1 to TRBJ1-5; no check of the table's D call, TRBD1, against the DNA was made. TRBV21-1 is listed as a pseudogene. This CDR3 region has 16 residues. The CDR3 is CASSSRPGQGYQPQHF. CDR3 DNA: TGTGCCAGCAGCTCAAGACCGGGACAGGGGTATCAGCCCCAGCATTTT.

The gene calls are TRBV10-3 and TRBJ2-1; D remains ambiguous. This CDR3 has 12 amino acids. The V gene lost 0 bases and the J gene lost 13 bases, with 10 bases spanning the gap. The V gene's germline CDR1 is ENHRY and CDR2 SYGVKD. The CDR3 sequence: CAISESSEFQFF. The CDR3 DNA follows: TGTGCCATCAGTGAGTCGAGCGAATTCCAGTTCTTC.

V gene TRBV2 combines with J gene TRBJ2-3; TRBD2 aligns across 10 bases. Germline V CDR1 and CDR2: SNHLY, FYNNEI. The CDR3 has 15 residues. V was pared by 4 bases and J by 3 bases, with 4 bases of the junction left unmatched. CDR3 region: CASSVGTSETDTQYF. DNA of the CDR3: TGTGCCAGCAGTGTGGGGACTAGCGAGACAGATACGCAGTATTTT.

V is TRBV7-9 and J is TRBJ2-3, with 9 bases matching TRBD2. Trimming removed 1 base from V and 2 bases from J; junction bases left unmatched: 10. The CDR3 runs 18 residues. Germline lookup yields CDR1 SEHNR and CDR2 FQNEAQ (reference sequence). The CDR3 nucleotides are TGTGCCAGCAGCTTAGTATCCCTCTCTAGCGGGGACACAGATACGCAGTATTTT. Its translation: CASSLVSLSSGDTDTQYF.

The chain recombines TRBV6-1 with TRBJ2-3, with D tentatively TRBD1 (7 bases). This CDR3 has 15 residues. CDR1 and CDR2 (germline): MNHNS, SASEGT. V lost 6 bases and J lost 1, with 14 bases in between. CDR3 protein: CASREGQSRTDTQYF. DNA for the CDR3: TGTGCCAGCAGGGAGGGACAGAGCCGCACAGATACGCAGTATTTT.

This clone occurred once. This chain joins TRBV2 and TRBJ2-5; D possibly corresponds to TRBD1 (6 bases). The length of the CDR3 is 12 residues. The V and J ends lost 8 bases and 6 bases respectively, with 13 bases between them. The germline V gene has CDR1 SNHLY and CDR2 FYNNEI. The CDR3 DNA sequence: TGTGCCAGCTTTACAGGGATGCAGACCCAGTACTTC. Translation gives CASFTGMQTQYF.

This clone appeared a single time. The chain couples TRBV7-9 to TRBJ1-4; TRBD1 agrees at 8 bases. Germline V gene lookup returns CDR1 SEHNR and CDR2 FQNEAQ (reference sequence). This CDR3 spans 14 amino acids. V gave up 3 bases and J gave up 5 bases; unmatched junction bases: 2. DNA for the CDR3: TGTGCCAGCAGCTTGACAGGGGAGAATGAAAAACTGTTTTTT. This translates into CASSLTGENEKLFF.

This chain's CDR3 is CASSSQSNEQFF. In DNA, the CDR3 is TGTGCCAGCAGCTCACAGAGCAATGAGCAGTTCTTC. The chain couples TRBV11-2 to TRBJ2-1; D gene uncertain. The V end was cut by 4 bases, the J end by 6 bases, with 7 bases between. Per the germline V gene, CDR1 is SGHAT and CDR2 is FQNNGV. CDR3 length equals 12 residues.

Written as DNA, the CDR3 is TGCAGCGTTCAAGGACAGGGTTTCTCCGAGCAGTACTTC. It is translated as CSVQGQGFSEQYF. The chain employs TRBV29-1 and TRBJ2-7; 8 bases agree with TRBD1. Trimming removed 5 bases from V and 6 bases from J; junction bases left unmatched: 9. This CDR3 spans 13 amino acids. CDR1 is SQVTM, CDR2 ANQGSEA, per germline.

The chain uses TRBV5-8 and TRBJ1-2; D is undetermined. The CDR3 is 16 amino acids. Germline CDR1 is SGHTS and CDR2 is YDEGEE. The V and J ends lost 6 bases and 5 bases respectively, with 23 bases between them. The DNA for the CDR3 is TGTGCCAGCAAATTGTCAGGAGGAGGAGGCTTTTATGGCTACACCTTC. This codes for CASKLSGGGGFYGYTF.

This clone showed up just a few times. This rearrangement joins TRBV10-3 to TRBJ1-2; 9 positions match TRBD1. CDR3 length: 15 amino acids. The V gene's germline CDR1 is ENHRY and CDR2 SYGVKD. V lost 10 bases to trimming and J lost 8 bases; unmatched junction nucleotides: 17. CDR3 residues: CATLHGDRVSSGYTF. The CDR3 DNA reads TGTGCCACCCTCCACGGGGACAGGGTATCTTCCGGCTACACCTTC.

The chain has TRBV28 and TRBJ2-2; 7 bases are a match to TRBD2. V trimming: 6 bases; J trimming: 6 bases; junction bases outside the gene matches: 13. The CDR3 totals 16 residues. CDR1 MDHEN and CDR2 SYDVKM come from the germline V gene. The chain's CDR3 is CASSSLLSSGAGELFF. The CDR3 nucleotides are TGTGCCAGCAGCTCCCTGCTGTCTAGCGGAGCCGGGGAGCTGTTTTTT.